This T cell receptor beta chain stems from a study of T cell clonotyping in hematopoietic cell transplantation. The CDR3 loop spans 13 amino acids. The V end lost 5 bases, the J end lost 6 bases, and 14 bases lay between the germline ends. The germline V gene encodes CDR1 MNHNY and CDR2 SVGAGI (reference sequence). Assay: immunoSEQ multiplex PCR; the TCRdb copy retains only in-frame clones and omits some. There are roughly 37,000 clones in the sample; 80% to 90% occur only once, and just under 2% lies in the top ten. Sequencing was done on a sample of peripheral blood mononuclear cells. This sequence originates from a woman in her thirties or forties in good health. Some clones in this sample may be carry-over from other donors' samples. The J gene is TRBJ2-7, the V gene TRBV6-6; unclear D gene. The chain's CDR3 is CASSREIQLEQYF. Written as DNA, the CDR3 is TGTGCCAGCAGTCGCGAGATACAGCTCGAGCAGTACTTC.